Following are 25 T cell receptor beta chains from one sample sequenced in a study of shared clonotypes between healthy human individuals. Assay used: immunoSEQ multiplex PCR; TCRdb lists only in-frame clones, some missing. Of approximately 2.3 million clones listed, 85% to 95% are singletons. Material for sequencing was naive CD4+ T cells from PBMCs. Subset given: CD45RA+ positively selected. Receptor source: a young man in good health. Some clones in this sample may be carry-over from other donors' samples.

The chain carries TRBV11-2 and TRBJ2-1, with D possibly being TRBD2 (5 bases). CDR1 is SGHAT, CDR2 FQNNGV, per germline. The CDR3 runs 15 residues. The V end was cut by 4 bases, the J end by 1 base, with 11 bases between. The CDR3 DNA follows: TGTGCCAGCAGCTCTACTCGGGGATCCTACAATGAGCAGTTCTTC. This sequence encodes CASSSTRGSYNEQFF.

This chain links TRBV5-1 with TRBJ1-2, with 8 bases identical to TRBD1. Per the germline V gene, CDR1 is SGHRS and CDR2 is YFSETQ. The J segment lost 7 bases and the V segment lost 0 bases, leaving 8 bases of the junction unmatched. This CDR3 has 15 amino acids. CDR3 residues: CASSLEGQGGAGYTF. CDR3 in DNA: TGCGCCAGCAGCTTGGAAGGACAGGGAGGGGCTGGCTACACCTTC.

This chain links TRBV7-9 with TRBJ2-2, with a weak D call TRBD1 (6 bases). With 2 bases removed from V and 6 bases from J, the gap between germline ends came to 10 bases. There are 14 residues in the CDR3. Germline assignment: CDR1 SEHNR and CDR2 FQNEAQ (reference sequence). The CDR3 loop reads CASSLQGRPGELFF. The CDR3 coding sequence is TGTGCCAGCAGCTTACAGGGGCGCCCCGGGGAGCTGTTTTTT.

The chain recombines TRBV28 with TRBJ1-2; the D gene is possibly TRBD1 (5 bases). The CDR3 has 13 amino acids. CDR1 MDHEN and CDR2 SYDVKM come from the germline V gene. Trimming took off 6 bases at V and 4 bases at J, with 12 bases between the two ends. The chain's CDR3 is CASSGNRLYGYTF. CDR3 in DNA: TGTGCCAGCAGCGGGAACAGGCTCTATGGCTACACCTTC.

The rearrangement links TRBV11-3 to TRBJ2-3; TRBD1 is a possible D gene (5 bases). This CDR3 is 13 amino acids long. The germline V and J ends were trimmed by 6 bases and 2 bases, with 9 bases remaining between them. Germline V gene sequence: CDR1 SGHNT, CDR2 YENEEA. The CDR3 protein is CASSIGATDTQYF. The CDR3 bases are TGTGCCAGCAGTATTGGGGCCACAGATACGCAGTATTTT.

With respect to this clone: Additional DNA sequences in this sample encode the identical CDR3. The rearrangement links TRBV28 to TRBJ1-1; possible D gene TRBD1, 5 bases. The germline V gene encodes CDR1 MDHEN and CDR2 SYDVKM. The length of the CDR3 is 13 residues. Trimming pared 2 bases from V and 4 bases from J, leaving 8 bases between. CDR3 sequence: CASSLTGGTEAFF. CDR3 coding DNA: TGTGCCAGCAGTTTAACAGGTGGCACTGAAGCTTTCTTT.

The chain is built from TRBV4-2 and TRBJ2-4, with 7 positions matching TRBD1. The ends lost 3 bases at V and 6 bases at J; junction bases unmatched: 5. The CDR3 is 14 residues long. CDR1 and CDR2 from the germline V gene are LGHNA and YNFKEQ. The CDR3, as DNA: TGTGCCAGCAGCCACACGAGACAGGGAAACATTCAGTACTTC. It yields the protein CASSHTRQGNIQYF.

In this sample, this clone turned up once. The rearrangement joins TRBV19 to TRBJ2-7; unclear D gene. The CDR3 runs to 14 residues. V lost 1 base and J 2 bases, leaving 9 bases between the germline ends. Per the germline V gene, CDR1 is LNHDA and CDR2 is SQIVND (reference sequence). DNA for the CDR3: TGTGCCAGTAGTATAGTGATTGGGGCCTACGAGCAGTACTTC. Translating gives CASSIVIGAYEQYF.

The chain uses TRBV28 and TRBJ1-4; D not certain. Between the trimmed V and J ends, which lost 5 bases and 7 bases, there was a span of 14 bases. Germline V gene data show CDR1 as MDHEN and CDR2 as SYDVKM. This CDR3 spans 14 amino acids. CDR3 sequence reads: CASSLMDRSEKLFF. The CDR3 DNA reads as TGTGCCAGCAGTCTAATGGACCGGAGTGAAAAACTGTTTTTT.

About this clone: Other DNA sequences in the same sample also yield this CDR3. This chain links TRBV7-3 with TRBJ2-1, with TRBD2 matching over 11 bases. The germline gives CDR1 SGHTA, CDR2 FQGTGA. V dropped 2 bases and J dropped 9; count of bases not matched to a gene: 3. CDR3 size: 14 residues. CDR3 in DNA: TGTGCCAGCAGCTTAGGGCTAGCGGGGGGTGAGCAGTTCTTC. Protein: CASSLGLAGGEQFF. The whole variable domain, filled in from reference TRBV7-3 and TRBJ2-1, reads GAGVSQTPSNKVTEKGKYVELRCDPISGHTALYWYRQSLGQGPEFLIYFQGTGAADDSGLPNDRFFAVRPEGSVSTLKIQRTERGDSAVYLCASSLGLAGGEQFFGPGTRLTVL.

This rearrangement joins TRBV30 to TRBJ1-3; D is undetermined. Germline assignment: CDR1 GTSNPN and CDR2 SVGIG (reference sequence). Trimming removed 1 base from V and 4 bases from J, with 11 bases in between. The CDR3 consists of 14 residues. The CDR3 DNA is TGTGCCTGGAGTGGGGAGGGTCTGGGAAACACCATATATTTT. The encoded protein is CAWSGEGLGNTIYF.

The rearrangement uses TRBV7-2 and TRBJ1-3; D unresolved. The CDR3 is 14 amino acids. Germline lookup yields CDR1 SGHTA and CDR2 FQGNSA. V was shortened by 5 bases and J by 3 bases, with 11 bases between the two germline ends. CDR3 sequence: CASSSGLNGNTIYF. The CDR3 DNA reads as TGTGCCAGCAGCAGCGGGCTAAATGGAAACACCATATATTTT.

This chain uses TRBV4-2 with TRBJ2-2; TRBD2 might be the D (5 bases). This CDR3 is 16 amino acids long. Germline assignment: CDR1 LGHNA and CDR2 YNFKEQ. The ends were cut back, 0 bases at V and 1 base at J, with 9 bases in the middle. CDR3 in DNA: TGTGCCAGCAGCCAAGAATTGGCGGGGAACACCGGGGAGCTGTTTTTT. Translating gives CASSQELAGNTGELFF.

This sequence joins TRBV5-6 and TRBJ1-3; D remains unclear. V shed 0 bases and J shed 6 bases, with 7 bases lying between them. This CDR3 is built from 13 residues. CDR1 SGHDT and CDR2 YYEEEE come from the germline V gene. The CDR3 sequence is CASSLGTVNTIYF. The CDR3 region has the DNA TGTGCCAGCAGCTTGGGTACGGTAAACACCATATATTTT.

The rearrangement links TRBV28 to TRBJ2-3, with D unresolved. This CDR3 is built from 11 residues. CDR1 and CDR2 from the germline V gene are MDHEN and SYDVKM. V was clipped by 6 bases and J by 4 bases, with 5 bases between them. CDR3 nucleotide sequence: TGTGCCAGCAGGAGCGCAGATACGCAGTATTTT. It specifies CASRSADTQYF. The full variable domain, completed using reference TRBV28 and TRBJ2-3, is DVKVTQSSRYLVKRTGEKVFLECVQDMDHENMFWYRQDPGLGLRLIYFSYDVKMKEKGDIPEGYSVSREKKERFSLILESASTNQTSMYLCASRSADTQYFGPGTRLTVL.

The chain joins TRBV11-2 to TRBJ1-3; weak D call: TRBD1 (5 bases). The V end lost 5 bases, the J end lost 11 bases, and 16 bases lay between the germline ends. Germline V gene sequence: CDR1 SGHAT, CDR2 FQNNGV. This CDR3 has 13 amino acids. For the CDR3, the DNA is TGTGCCAGCAGCGGGGGGTCTCTGGTCCCCATATATTTT. Its protein is CASSGGSLVPIYF.

V gene TRBV15 combines with J gene TRBJ2-5; D tentatively reads TRBD1 or TRBD2 (5 bases each). The CDR3 extends over 14 amino acids. Germline V gene data show CDR1 as LNHNV and CDR2 as YYDKDF (reference sequence). V was shortened by 3 bases and J by 5 bases, with 13 bases between the two germline ends. The CDR3 sequence is CATSRGPPGETQYF. The DNA of the CDR3 is TGTGCCACCAGCAGGGGACCTCCCGGGGAGACCCAGTACTTC.

The CDR3 loop is CASNIGNRGTGNSYEQYF. The CDR3 DNA follows: TGTGCCAGCAACATTGGAAATAGGGGGACAGGTAATTCCTACGAGCAGTACTTC. The gene calls are TRBV7-9 and TRBJ2-7; TRBD1 agrees at 8 bases. V lost 7 bases and J lost 1; bases outside the gene matches: 18. The CDR3 contains 18 residues. Germline loops: CDR1 SEHNR, CDR2 FQNEAQ (reference sequence). The whole variable domain, filled in from reference TRBV7-9 and TRBJ2-7, reads DTGVSQNPRHKITKRGQNVTFRCDPISEHNRLYWYRQTLGQGPEFLTYFQNEAQLEKSRLLSDRFSAERPKGSFSTLEIQRTEQGDSAMYLCASNIGNRGTGNSYEQYFGPGTRLTVT.

This chain links TRBV7-9 with TRBJ2-1; 12 bases map to TRBD2. The CDR3 extends over 17 amino acids. The ends lost 4 bases at V and 3 bases at J; junction bases unmatched: 7. CDR1 and CDR2 (germline): SEHNR, FQNEAQ (reference sequence). CDR3 region: CASSYSGLAGHYNEQFF. CDR3 nucleotide sequence: TGTGCCAGCAGCTACTCGGGACTAGCGGGCCACTACAATGAGCAGTTCTTC.

This chain connects TRBV5-4 to TRBJ2-5; TRBD2 agrees at 8 bases. CDR3 length: 14 amino acids. The germline gives CDR1 SGHNT, CDR2 YYREEE (reference sequence). Trimming took 2 bases from V and 1 from J; bases not matched to a gene: 1. The CDR3 DNA is TGTGCCAGCAGCTTCGGACTAGCCCAAGAGACCCAGTACTTC. Its protein is CASSFGLAQETQYF.

This rearrangement joins TRBV5-6 to TRBJ2-7; the D gene could be TRBD1 or TRBD2 (6 bases each). Trimming stripped 3 bases from V and 3 bases from J, with 13 bases between. The germline CDR1 and CDR2 sequences are SGHDT and YYEEEE. The CDR3 has 14 residues. This CDR3 is CASSSGASNYEQYF. Written as DNA, the CDR3 is TGTGCCAGCAGCTCGGGGGCGAGCAACTACGAGCAGTACTTC.

V gene TRBV6-1 combines with J gene TRBJ1-5; D may be TRBD1 (5 bases). Trimming left V 2 bases short and J 2 bases short, with 13 bases between. Germline lookup yields CDR1 MNHNS and CDR2 SASEGT. This CDR3 is built from 16 residues. CDR3 protein: CASSEYWGQGNQPQHF. CDR3 DNA: TGTGCCAGCAGTGAATATTGGGGCCAGGGCAATCAGCCCCAGCATTTT.

Only a few counts were recorded for this clone. The same CDR3 can be traced to other DNA sequences in this sample. This CDR3 reads CASSHGQGNTEAFF. In DNA, the CDR3 is TGCGCCAGCAGCCATGGGCAGGGGAACACTGAAGCTTTCTTT. The chain has TRBV5-1 and TRBJ1-1; a weak D match, TRBD1 (5 bases). This CDR3 is 14 amino acids long. CDR1 is SGHRS, CDR2 YFSETQ, per germline. The ends were cut back, 4 bases at V and 1 base at J, with 11 bases in the middle.

The CDR3, as DNA: TGTGCCAGTAGTATCCGGGAAGATACGCAGTATTTT. Amino acids: CASSIREDTQYF. The genes are TRBV19 and TRBJ2-3; weak D call: TRBD2 (5 bases). CDR1 is LNHDA, CDR2 SQIVND, per germline (reference sequence). This CDR3 comprises 12 residues. Trimming took off 3 bases at V and 5 bases at J, with 6 bases between the two ends. The full variable domain, its missing parts supplied by reference TRBV19 and TRBJ2-3, is DGGITQSPKYLFRKEGQNVTLSCEQNLNHDAMYWYRQDPGQGLRLIYYSQIVNDFQKGDIAEGYSVSREKKESFPLTVTSAQKNPTAFYLCASSIREDTQYFGPGTRLTVL.

The V gene is TRBV19, the J gene TRBJ1-5; weak D call: TRBD1 (5 bases). The CDR3 extends over 13 amino acids. V shed 6 bases and J shed 7 bases, with 13 bases lying between them. Looked up from germline, CDR1 is LNHDA and CDR2 is SQIVND (reference sequence). The CDR3 DNA reads as TGTGCCAGTAGGACGGGGGGTATCCAGCCCCAGCATTTT. It translates to CASRTGGIQPQHF.